These 31 T cell receptor beta chains came from one sample sequenced in a study of molecular identifiers for immune sequencing clone quantification listed by TCRdb under 2018. Receptors were amplified or captured by PCR. For sequencing, a NextSeq 500 was employed. TCRdb passed the public sequencing reads through fastp at Q25 and MiXCR, retaining productive beta sequences. For every CDR3 protein sequence, its rows merge into one entry that carries the most common genes and DNA. In this sample the table shows about 510,000 distinct CDR3 sequences, about 25% of which occur a single time. 0.7% to 0.9% of the sample rests with the top ten. Material: naive CD8+ T cells from blood, with Jurkat cell RNA spiked in. The cell subset or site label for this specimen denotes: FACS-sorted CD8+CD4-CCR7+CD45RA+ naive T cells. Source of these receptors: a human donor in good health. Some libraries in this study had Jurkat cell RNA spiked in.

This clonotype showed up just a few times. The V gene is TRBV23-1, the J gene TRBJ2-7; D is ambiguous. TRBV23-1 is assigned to the ORF class and has an uncertain function. This CDR3 region has 16 residues. V lost 0 bases and J 2 bases, leaving 14 bases between the germline ends. For the CDR3, the DNA is TGCGCCAGCAGTCAATCGAGCCCTAGGAGCCCCTACGAGCAGTACTTC. Its translation: CASSQSSPRSPYEQYF.

This clonotype was recorded at least ten times. The CDR3 protein is CASSTPGNTEAFF. As DNA, the CDR3 is TGTGCCAGCAGTACTCCGGGAAACACTGAAGCTTTCTTT. This chain uses TRBV7-9 with TRBJ1-1; unclear D gene. CDR1 SEHNR and CDR2 FQNEAQ come from the germline V gene (reference sequence). This CDR3 region has 13 residues. V was clipped by 6 bases and J by 2 bases, with 10 bases between them.

The chain combines TRBV6-2 or TRBV6-3 with TRBJ2-1; 10 nucleotides agree with TRBD2. Per the germline V gene, CDR1 is MNHEY and CDR2 is SVGEGT. The CDR3 totals 19 residues. V trimming: 2 bases; J trimming: 2 bases; junction bases outside the gene matches: 12. The chain's CDR3 is CASSYPGSGREIAYNEQFF. CDR3 bases: TGTGCCAGCAGTTACCCGGGGAGCGGGAGGGAAATTGCCTACAATGAGCAGTTCTTC.

In its sample, this clonotype was seen many times. The chain has TRBV7-2 and TRBJ2-7; D unclear. The germline V gene encodes CDR1 SGHTA and CDR2 FQGNSA. The CDR3 spans 12 residues. V was cut by 4 bases and J by 2 bases, with 6 bases left in between. The CDR3 here is CASSSGTYEQYF. The DNA of the CDR3 is TGTGCCAGCAGCTCAGGAACCTACGAGCAGTACTTC.

This clonotype was seen at least ten times. The chain is built from TRBV27 and TRBJ2-3; the D call may be TRBD1 or TRBD2 (5 bases each). Germline CDR1 is MNHEY and CDR2 is SMNVEV (reference sequence). V lost 2 bases and J 4 bases, leaving 10 bases between the germline ends. The CDR3 spans 14 residues. CDR3 sequence reads: CASSLMGDADTQYF. CDR3 bases: TGTGCCAGCAGTTTAATGGGGGATGCAGATACGCAGTATTTT.

This clonotype was observed a handful of times. The chain carries TRBV20-1 and TRBJ2-7, with TRBD2 matching 11 bases. J gave up 0 bases and V 3 bases, and 1 base lay outside the gene matches. Germline lookup yields CDR1 DFQATT and CDR2 SNEGSKA (reference sequence). This CDR3 has 14 residues. CDR3 sequence (DNA): TGCAGTGCTAGGACTAGCGGGGCCTCCTACGAGCAGTACTTC. It codes for CSARTSGASYEQYF.

The V and J genes are TRBV7-6 and TRBJ2-3, with TRBD2 matching 12 bases. V shed 3 bases, J shed 2 bases, and the junction held 3 bases outside the gene matches. The CDR3 is made up of 16 amino acids. Germline V gene data show CDR1 as SGHVS and CDR2 as FNYEAQ. Here the CDR3 DNA reads TGTGCCAGCAGCTTGCTAGCGGGGGGGGTCACAGATACGCAGTATTTT. Translation: CASSLLAGGVTDTQYF.

The chain has TRBV7-9 and TRBJ2-2; 7 bases are shared with TRBD1. Germline V lookup: CDR1 SEHNR, CDR2 FQNEAQ (reference sequence). The CDR3 is 17 amino acids. The V gene end was trimmed by 5 bases and the J gene end by 3 bases; junction bases not matched to a gene: 12. CDR3 bases: TGTGCCAGCAGCCCCCCGTTGGGGACAGTAGACACCGGGGAGCTGTTTTTT. Its translation: CASSPPLGTVDTGELFF.

This clonotype was counted at least ten times. The V and J genes are TRBV6-5 and TRBJ2-1, with 7 bases matching TRBD2. The germline V gene encodes CDR1 MNHEY and CDR2 SVGAGI. The length of the CDR3 is 13 residues. The ends lost 0 bases at V and 14 bases at J; junction bases unmatched: 7. CDR3 nucleotides: TGTGCCAGCAGTTACTCCCGGGGGGAGACGGAGTTCTTC. It specifies CASSYSRGETEFF.

This clonotype occurred a few times. The chain employs TRBV20-1 and TRBJ2-7; 9 bases are a match to TRBD1. In germline, CDR1 is DFQATT, CDR2 SNEGSKA (reference sequence). J lost 1 base, V lost 6 bases, and 7 bases had no gene match. CDR3 length: 14 residues. The CDR3 DNA sequence: TGCAGTGCGAGGCCCGGGACAGGGTCCTACGAGCAGTACTTC. Encoded protein: CSARPGTGSYEQYF.

A remark on this clonotype: This may come from a read error, since a much larger clone is one base off. The chain has TRBV29-1 and TRBJ2-1; weak D call: TRBD1 (7 bases). This CDR3 has 12 amino acids. CDR1 is SQVTM and CDR2 is ANQGSEA in the germline V gene. Trimming pared 6 bases from V and 9 bases from J, leaving 15 bases between. The CDR3 DNA follows: TGCAGCGTCCAGGGGGACTCCAGTGAGCAGTTCTTC. Translation: CSVQGDSSEQFF.

The chain joins TRBV28 to TRBJ2-1; TRBD1 aligns across 8 bases. Germline lookup yields CDR1 MDHEN and CDR2 SYDVKM. With 4 bases clipped from V and 5 bases from J, the junction kept 7 bases outside the gene matches. There are 15 residues in the CDR3. The CDR3 DNA sequence: TGTGCCAGCAGTTCCTGGACAGGGTTTGACAATGAGCAGTTCTTC. This translates into CASSSWTGFDNEQFF.

This chain joins TRBV29-1 and TRBJ1-2; tentatively, D is TRBD1 (5 bases). CDR3 length: 16 amino acids. V lost 7 bases, J lost 4 bases, and 25 bases lay in between. CDR1 and CDR2 from the germline V gene are SQVTM and ANQGSEA. The CDR3 loop reads CSAIDWGRAEGYGYTF. CDR3 sequence (DNA): TGCAGCGCCATAGACTGGGGCAGGGCTGAGGGCTATGGCTACACCTTC. Complete variable domain (other parts from reference TRBV29-1 and TRBJ1-2): SAVISQKPSRDICQRGTSLTIQCQVDSQVTMMFWYRQQPGQSLTLIATANQGSEATYESGFVIDKFPISRPNLTFSTLTVSNMSPEDSSIYLCSAIDWGRAEGYGYTFGSGTRLTVV.

This clonotype appeared many times. V usage is TRBV28 and J usage is TRBJ2-7, with a tentative D call TRBD2 (5 bases). Germline V lookup: CDR1 MDHEN, CDR2 SYDVKM. Trimming cost V 6 bases and J 5 bases, with 14 bases left between them. This CDR3 has 13 residues. CDR3 amino acids: CASSPLVTHEQYF. CDR3 nucleotides: TGTGCCAGCAGCCCACTAGTCACCCACGAGCAGTACTTC.

This chain uses TRBV27 with TRBJ1-6, with D unresolved. The CDR3 totals 12 residues. Trimming took 5 bases from V and 5 from J, leaving 4 bases between them. The germline V gene encodes CDR1 MNHEY and CDR2 SMNVEV (reference sequence). CDR3 nucleotides: TGTGCCAGCAGTCAACATAATTCACCCCTCCACTTT. It translates to CASSQHNSPLHF.

This clonotype was observed a few times. The gene calls are TRBV19 and TRBJ2-5; the match to TRBD2 covers 7 bases. The V and J ends lost 3 bases and 5 bases, in that order; junction bases with no gene match: 9. The CDR3 has 15 residues. The V gene's germline CDR1 is LNHDA and CDR2 SQIVND (reference sequence). In DNA, the CDR3 is TGTGCCAGTAGTATGTCCCTGATTAGCGGGGAGACCCAGTACTTC. Protein: CASSMSLISGETQYF.

Comment on this clonotype: This may be a read error, as it is one base from a much larger clone. This sequence joins TRBV5-1 and TRBJ2-5; D is possibly TRBD2 (6 bases). The CDR3 spans 15 residues. Germline assignment: CDR1 SGHRS and CDR2 YFSETQ. With 0 bases removed from V and 4 bases from J, the gap between germline ends came to 13 bases. CDR3 protein: CASSLGPRERETQYF. The CDR3 DNA sequence: TGCGCCAGCAGCTTGGGGCCACGGGAGAGAGAGACCCAGTACTTC. The full variable domain, with the rest looked up from reference TRBV5-1 and TRBJ2-5, is KAGVTQTPRYLIKTRGQQVTLSCSPISGHRSVSWYQQTPGQGLQFLFEYFSETQRNKGNFPGRFSGRQFSNSRSEMNVSTLELGDSALYLCASSLGPRERETQYFGPGTRLLVL.

The J gene is TRBJ2-3, the V gene TRBV12-3 or TRBV12-4; 10 bases line up with TRBD1. CDR3 length: 19 residues. V was pared by 5 bases and J by 2 bases, with 16 bases of the junction left unmatched. The CDR3 DNA sequence: TGTGCCAGCAGTGGGGACAGGGGATACGTGCCAAAAGTCACAGATACGCAGTATTTT. This codes for CASSGDRGYVPKVTDTQYF.

This clonotype was counted a few times. The chain carries TRBV13 and TRBJ1-1; the D gene is possibly TRBD1 (6 bases). CDR3 size: 12 residues. CDR1 PRHDT and CDR2 FYEKMQ come from the germline V gene (reference sequence). V dropped 5 bases and J dropped 7 bases, with 11 bases sitting between them. CDR3 DNA sequence: TGTGCCAGCAGCCAAGGGGGTAATGAAGCTTTCTTT. Translation gives CASSQGGNEAFF.

This clonotype came up many times. The chain recombines TRBV4-2 with TRBJ2-7; 10 bases are shared with TRBD2. The V gene's germline CDR1 is LGHNA and CDR2 YNFKEQ. Trimming removed 5 bases from V and 4 bases from J; junction bases left unmatched: 5. The CDR3 consists of 14 residues. The CDR3 reads CASSTTSGPYEQYF. The DNA for the CDR3 is TGTGCCAGCAGCACGACTAGCGGGCCTTACGAGCAGTACTTC.

CDR3 DNA sequence: TGTGCCAGCAGCCCGGGCGAGTTGGGCACAGATACGCAGTATTTT. It translates to CASSPGELGTDTQYF. This chain connects TRBV27 to TRBJ2-3; D gene ambiguous. V gave up 6 bases and J gave up 1 base, with 14 bases separating them. CDR3 length: 15 amino acids. The germline V gene encodes CDR1 MNHEY and CDR2 SMNVEV (reference sequence).

The rearrangement uses TRBV7-9 and TRBJ1-1; D ambiguous. The CDR3 consists of 14 residues. Deletions cut 2 bases from V and 1 base from J, with 8 bases between. CDR1 SEHNR and CDR2 FQNEAQ come from the germline V gene (reference sequence). CDR3 DNA: TGTGCCAGCAGCTTACCTCCAACGAACACTGAAGCTTTCTTT. It specifies CASSLPPTNTEAFF.

This clonotype was seen more than once but under ten times. The chain combines TRBV19 with TRBJ2-2; 7 bases map to TRBD1. Germline V gene sequence: CDR1 LNHDA, CDR2 SQIVND (reference sequence). CDR3 length: 15 residues. V lost 8 bases, J lost 3 bases, and 9 bases stayed unmatched. CDR3 nucleotides: TGTGCCAGTGCACCGTGGACAGGCTACACCGGGGAGCTGTTTTTT. Protein sequence: CASAPWTGYTGELFF.

V usage is TRBV5-6 and J usage is TRBJ1-1; D gene uncertain. Trimming stripped 0 bases from V and 3 bases from J, with 12 bases between. This CDR3 region has 15 residues. Germline V lookup: CDR1 SGHDT, CDR2 YYEEEE. In nucleotides, the CDR3 is TGTGCCAGCAGCTTGGAGCGGGGATCGGACACTGAAGCTTTCTTT. This sequence encodes CASSLERGSDTEAFF.

In its sample, this clonotype was seen a few times. The CDR3 sequence: CAISELGGSYNEQFF. DNA of the CDR3: TGTGCCATCAGTGAGTTGGGGGGTTCCTACAATGAGCAGTTCTTC. J is TRBJ2-1 and V is TRBV10-3; perhaps TRBD2 as D (6 bases). Per the germline V gene, CDR1 is ENHRY and CDR2 is SYGVKD. This CDR3 has 15 residues. Trimming removed 1 base from V and 1 base from J, with 8 bases in between.

There are a few counts of this clonotype. The chain has TRBV27 and TRBJ2-7; 10 positions agree with TRBD1. The junction had 7 bases not matched to a gene; V was cut back by 3 bases and J by 5 bases. The CDR3 totals 15 residues. Germline V lookup: CDR1 MNHEY, CDR2 SMNVEV (reference sequence). DNA of the CDR3: TGTGCCAGCAGTTTGTTTTGGGACAGGGGCCACGAGCAGTACTTC. It yields the protein CASSLFWDRGHEQYF.

This sequence joins TRBV4-1 and TRBJ2-7; D uncertain. With 4 bases removed from V and 7 bases from J, the gap between germline ends came to 17 bases. The germline V gene encodes CDR1 MGHRA and CDR2 YSYEKL. CDR3 length: 14 residues. The CDR3 is CASSRADPPWEQYF. The CDR3 DNA is TGCGCCAGCAGCCGAGCCGACCCCCCTTGGGAGCAGTACTTC.

This chain uses TRBV7-2 with TRBJ2-7; no clear D. This CDR3 is 15 amino acids long. CDR1 and CDR2 from the germline V gene are SGHTA and FQGNSA. The V end lost 2 bases, the J end lost 2 bases, and 13 bases lay between the germline ends. The CDR3, as DNA: TGTGCCAGCAGCTTAACCGGGTCCTTTGCCTACGAGCAGTACTTC. Translation: CASSLTGSFAYEQYF.

This clonotype was seen ten or more times. J is TRBJ2-1 and V is TRBV12-3 or TRBV12-4; D gene uncertain. The V gene lost 6 bases and the J gene lost 9 bases, with 9 bases spanning the gap. This CDR3 is 11 amino acids long. CDR3 sequence (DNA): TGTGCCAGCAGACTTTACGGTGAGCAGTTCTTC. It codes for CASRLYGEQFF.

In the case of this clonotype: At one end the junction does not follow the germline gene, possibly because of a read error. The CDR3 spells CASSPLVSPQETQSF. The CDR3 nucleotides read TGTGCCAGCAGCCCACTGGTTTCGCCCCAAGAGACCCAGTCCTTC. This sequence joins TRBV14 and TRBJ2-5, with D unresolved. This CDR3 spans 15 amino acids. CDR1 is SGHDN and CDR2 is FVKESK in the germline V gene.

This clonotype has a count of ten or more. V and J are TRBV7-9 and TRBJ1-4, with D tentatively TRBD1 (6 bases). Trimming cost V 3 bases and J 8 bases, with 19 bases left between them. The CDR3 is 16 amino acids. Germline CDR1 and CDR2: SEHNR and FQNEAQ (reference sequence). The CDR3 DNA reads as TGTGCCAGCAGCTTCGAGAAGACAGGTTCGTCGGAAAAACTGTTTTTT. This encodes CASSFEKTGSSEKLFF.